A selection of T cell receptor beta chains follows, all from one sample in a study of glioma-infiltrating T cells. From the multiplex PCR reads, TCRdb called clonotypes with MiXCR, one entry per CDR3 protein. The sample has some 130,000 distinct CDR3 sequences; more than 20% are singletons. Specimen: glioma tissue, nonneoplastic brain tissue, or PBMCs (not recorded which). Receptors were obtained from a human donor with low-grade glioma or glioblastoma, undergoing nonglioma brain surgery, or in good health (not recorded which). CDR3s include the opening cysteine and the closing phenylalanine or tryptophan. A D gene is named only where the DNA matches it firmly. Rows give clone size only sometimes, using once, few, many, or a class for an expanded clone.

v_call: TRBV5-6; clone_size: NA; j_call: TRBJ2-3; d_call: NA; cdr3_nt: TGTGCCAGCAGCTTGCGACAGCTGGCAGATACGCAGTATTTT; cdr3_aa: CASSLRQLADTQYF
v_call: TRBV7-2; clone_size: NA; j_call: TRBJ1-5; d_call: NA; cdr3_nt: TGTGCCAGCAGCGGAGATAATCAGCCCCGGCATTTT; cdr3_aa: CASSGDNQPRHF
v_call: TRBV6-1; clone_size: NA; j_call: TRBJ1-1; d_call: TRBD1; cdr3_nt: TGTGCCAGCAGTTCCCCCTGGGGACAGGGGTCCACTGAAGCTTTCTTT; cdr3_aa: CASSSPWGQGSTEAFF
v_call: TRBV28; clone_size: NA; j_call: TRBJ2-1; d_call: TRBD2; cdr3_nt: TGTGCCAGCAGTTTATTAGGGACTAGTAGGGTTGAGCAGTTCTTC; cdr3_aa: CASSLLGTSRVEQFF
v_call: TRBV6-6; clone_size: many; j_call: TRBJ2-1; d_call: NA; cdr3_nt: TGTGCCAGCGGTTACCAGCAGAATGAGCAGTTCTTC; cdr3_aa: CASGYQQNEQFF
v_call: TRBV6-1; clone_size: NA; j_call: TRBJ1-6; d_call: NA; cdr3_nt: TGCGCCAGCAGTGAATATAGACAGTCTATTAATTCACCCCTCCACTTT; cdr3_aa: CASSEYRQSINSPLHF
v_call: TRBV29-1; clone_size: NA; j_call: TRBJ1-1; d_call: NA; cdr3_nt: TGCAGCGGGAACAGGGAGGACATTGAAGCTTTCTTT; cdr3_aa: CSGNREDIEAFF
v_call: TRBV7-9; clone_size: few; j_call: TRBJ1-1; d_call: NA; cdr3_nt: TGTGCCGACGGGGGCATACGGGACACTGAAGCTTTCTTT; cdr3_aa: CADGGIRDTEAFF
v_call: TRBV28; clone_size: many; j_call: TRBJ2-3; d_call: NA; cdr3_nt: TGTGCCAGCAGTGCTCAGGGGGGGAACACAGGAGATACGCAGTATTTT; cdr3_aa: CASSAQGGNTGDTQYF
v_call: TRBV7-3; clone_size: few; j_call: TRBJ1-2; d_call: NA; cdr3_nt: TGTGCCAGCAGCTTAACTGGGACTAACTATGGCTACACCTTC; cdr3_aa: CASSLTGTNYGYTF
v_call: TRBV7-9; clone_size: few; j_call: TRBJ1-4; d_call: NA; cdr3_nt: TGTGCCAGCAGCTTTCCCGGGGGAGAAGAAAAACTGTTTTTT; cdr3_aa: CASSFPGGEEKLFF
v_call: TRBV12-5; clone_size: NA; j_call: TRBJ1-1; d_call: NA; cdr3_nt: TGTGCTAGTGGTTTGCGACCGTCGAACACTGAAGCTTTCTTT; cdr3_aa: CASGLRPSNTEAFF
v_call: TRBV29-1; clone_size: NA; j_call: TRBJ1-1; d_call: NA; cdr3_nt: TGCAGCGTTTCACAAAAGTATGGGAACACTGAAGCTTTCTTT; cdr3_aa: CSVSQKYGNTEAFF
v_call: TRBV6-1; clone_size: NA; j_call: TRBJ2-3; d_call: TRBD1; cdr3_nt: TGTGCCAGCAGCGGAGTAGACAGGGGGGCTGTCACAGATACGCAGTATTTT; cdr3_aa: CASSGVDRGAVTDTQYF